This T cell receptor beta chain was sequenced during a study of T cells in Graves' hyperthyroidism and ophthalmopathy. The study, taken as a whole, reports: Blood held most thyroid clonotypes expanded above 0.001 frequency. Ophthalmopathy, as predicted by the model, came a median 6.5 months after the prediction.

The sample holds a few counts of this clonotype. Antigen specificity is unknown. CDR3 length: 13 residues. Germline CDR1 MGHDK, CDR2 SYGVNS. Trimming took 10 bases from V and 0 from J, leaving 10 bases between them. Amplified regions were TCR beta CDR3 sequences from RNA transcripts. Carried out on the TCR CDR3, a first-round RT-PCR used the HTBI primer set. A single record per CDR3 protein comes from TCRdb applying MiXCR to the multiplex PCR reads. The data hold about 570,000 distinct CDR3 sequences, with 35% to 55% observed a single time. Exclusions: uncontrolled infection, other autoimmune disease, pregnancy, lactation. Each diagnosis drew on symptoms, thyroxine, TRAb, thyroid ultrasound and orbital computed tomography findings.

The TCR originated in an adult woman with Graves' disease, either hyperthyroidism or ophthalmopathy (not recorded which). V gene TRBV25-1 combines with J gene TRBJ2-1, with a weak D call TRBD2 (5 bases). Specimen: peripheral blood or thyroid tissue (not recorded which). CDR3 amino acids: CATQAASYNEQFF. The CDR3, as DNA: TGTGCCACCCAAGCGGCCTCCTACAATGAGCAGTTCTTC.